Shown below are 30 T cell receptor beta chains from a single sample sequenced in a study of human T cells and chemical hapten exposure. Noted time point: patch test 1, 2 weeks after DPC sensitization. Sample treatment: therapeutic diphenylcyclopropenone sensitization with weekly scalp DPC. TCRdb reanalysed the RACE reads using MiXCR and keeps one entry per CDR3 protein. The sample has 180,000 or so distinct CDR3 sequences, more than 20% seen once. Specimen: whole blood, collected in connection with sensitization to the hapten diphenylcyclopropenone (DPC). The receptors shown here come from a woman aged 50 to 60 with alopecia areata. Some clones in this sample may be carry-over from other donors' samples.

The V and J genes are TRBV11-2 and TRBJ1-3, with a possible D match to TRBD1 (5 bases). Deletions cut 2 bases from V and 0 bases from J, with 8 bases between. Germline V gene lookup returns CDR1 SGHAT and CDR2 FQNNGV. This CDR3 is 15 amino acids long. The CDR3 coding sequence is TGTGCCAGCAGCTTATGGGGGAACTCTGGAAACACCATATATTTT. Its protein product is CASSLWGNSGNTIYF.

This chain connects TRBV18 to TRBJ2-1, with TRBD2 matching 12 bases. Trimming took 2 bases from V and 8 from J; bases not matched to a gene: 7. CDR3 size: 16 residues. Germline V gives CDR1 KGHSH, CDR2 LQKENI. The CDR3 bases are TGTGCCAGCTCACCATTGATGACTAGCGGGAGTGATGAGCAGTTCTTC. Translating gives CASSPLMTSGSDEQFF.

J is TRBJ2-7 and V is TRBV6-6, with 10 bases aligning to TRBD2. The CDR3 is made up of 15 amino acids. V was pared by 4 bases and J by 2 bases, with 5 bases of the junction left unmatched. Germline CDR1 is MNHNY and CDR2 is SVGAGI (reference sequence). The CDR3 loop is CASSFASGSPYEQYF. Written as DNA, the CDR3 is TGTGCCAGCAGTTTTGCTAGCGGGAGTCCCTACGAGCAGTACTTC.

This clonotype was observed a few times. Here the CDR3 DNA reads TGTGCCACCAGTGATCAGTACATTCAGTACTTC. Translating it yields CATSDQYIQYF. The chain employs TRBV24-1 and TRBJ2-4, with D uncertain. With 3 bases removed from V and 8 bases from J, the gap between germline ends came to 4 bases. Germline V gene data show CDR1 as KGHDR and CDR2 as SFDVKD. This CDR3 is 11 amino acids long.

As concerns this clonotype: This may stem from a read error, because a much larger clone lies one nucleotide away. The genes are TRBV9 and TRBJ2-5, with D unresolved. Per the germline V gene, CDR1 is SGDLS and CDR2 is YYNGEE. Trimming stripped 0 bases from V and 3 bases from J, with 0 bases between. This CDR3 spans 11 amino acids. The CDR3 spells CASSVEETQYF. The CDR3 DNA sequence: TGTGCCAGCAGCGTAGAAGAGACCCAGTACTTC. Full variable domain (remainder filled in from reference TRBV9 and TRBJ2-5): DSGVTQTPKHLITATGQRVTLRCSPRSGDLSVYWYQQSLDQGLQFLIQYYNGEERAKGNILERFSAQQFPDLHSELNLSSLELGDSALYFCASSVEETQYFGPGTRLLVL.

This clonotype came up a few times. The chain is built from TRBV28 and TRBJ1-3; D unclear. V was shortened by 7 bases and J by 3 bases, with 16 bases between the two germline ends. Per the germline V gene, CDR1 is MDHEN and CDR2 is SYDVKM. CDR3 size: 15 residues. CDR3 nucleotides: TGTGCCAGCATCATTCGGACGGGGTTTGGAAACACCATATATTTT. Its translation: CASIIRTGFGNTIYF.

This clonotype has only one observation. The chain has TRBV7-9 and TRBJ2-1, with 9 bases lining up with TRBD2. Per the germline V gene, CDR1 is SEHNR and CDR2 is FQNEAQ (reference sequence). The CDR3 has 16 amino acids. V lost 5 bases to trimming and J lost 7 bases; unmatched junction nucleotides: 12. CDR3 amino acids: CASSPRGVAGVNEQFF. CDR3 DNA sequence: TGTGCCAGCAGCCCGCGGGGGGTAGCGGGGGTAAATGAGCAGTTCTTC.

The rearrangement links TRBV14 to TRBJ2-5, with D perhaps matching TRBD2 (5 bases). Trimming stripped 1 base from V and 7 bases from J, with 10 bases between. CDR3 length equals 13 residues. Germline V lookup: CDR1 SGHDN, CDR2 FVKESK. The CDR3 DNA is TGTGCCAGCAGCCAAGTAGGGAGTGGGACCCAGTACTTC. It encodes CASSQVGSGTQYF.

This chain connects TRBV6-2 or TRBV6-3 to TRBJ1-2; D remains unclear. The CDR3 is made up of 13 amino acids. Germline-derived CDR1 and CDR2 are MNHEY and SVGEGT. With 4 bases removed from V and 2 bases from J, the gap between germline ends came to 8 bases. Here the CDR3 DNA reads TGTGCCAGCAGTTTCGACTCGAACTATGGCTACACCTTC. It specifies CASSFDSNYGYTF.

This clonotype was observed a few times. The V gene is TRBV12-3 or TRBV12-4, the J gene TRBJ1-5; possibly TRBD1 for D (5 bases). The CDR3 has 16 amino acids. Trimming took off 8 bases at V and 7 bases at J, with 24 bases between the two ends. The CDR3 here is CASRVGRGGLGQPQHF. DNA of the CDR3: TGTGCCAGCCGCGTTGGAAGGGGAGGTCTGGGGCAGCCCCAGCATTTT.

The genes are TRBV5-1 and TRBJ1-6; D uncertain. Germline V gene lookup returns CDR1 SGHRS and CDR2 YFSETQ. Trimming removed 0 bases at V and 8 bases at J, with 9 bases between. The CDR3 is made up of 14 amino acids. DNA for the CDR3: TGCGCCAGCAGCTTGGAAGTCCCGCATTCACCCCTCCACTTT. It is translated as CASSLEVPHSPLHF. Looking up the rest from reference TRBV5-1 and TRBJ1-6 gives the full variable domain: KAGVTQTPRYLIKTRGQQVTLSCSPISGHRSVSWYQQTPGQGLQFLFEYFSETQRNKGNFPGRFSGRQFSNSRSEMNVSTLELGDSALYLCASSLEVPHSPLHFGNGTRLTVT.

The chain links TRBV5-1 to TRBJ2-1; a possible D gene is TRBD2 (6 bases). From germline, CDR1 is SGHRS and CDR2 YFSETQ. The CDR3 runs to 15 residues. V shed 7 bases and J shed 7 bases, with 21 bases lying between them. The CDR3 spells CASGKGAGRWNEQFF. The CDR3 DNA is TGCGCCAGCGGAAAAGGGGCGGGGCGGTGGAATGAGCAGTTCTTC.

The chain couples TRBV20-1 to TRBJ2-3; no definite D call. Looked up from germline, CDR1 is DFQATT and CDR2 is SNEGSKA (reference sequence). V shed 5 bases and J shed 0 bases, with 12 bases lying between them. The CDR3 covers 14 residues. CDR3 amino acids: CSAGPSPSTDTQYF. The CDR3 bases are TGCAGTGCTGGTCCCTCCCCCAGCACAGATACGCAGTATTTT.

On this clonotype itself: Germline and junction disagree at one end, which may indicate a read error. The chain employs TRBV6-2 or TRBV6-3 and TRBJ2-5; TRBD2 might be the D (6 bases). The CDR3 consists of 15 residues. CDR1 and CDR2 (germline): MNHEY, SVGEGT. CDR3 nucleotides: TGTGCCAGCACTTACCTGACGGGGAGGAAAGAGACCCAGTACTTC. This sequence encodes CASTYLTGRKETQYF.

This clonotype is a singleton in its sample. The genes are TRBV29-1 and TRBJ2-7; TRBD1 matches 9 bases. From germline, CDR1 is SQVTM and CDR2 ANQGSEA. There are 14 residues in the CDR3. The junction had 6 bases not matched to a gene; V was cut back by 4 bases and J by 2 bases. The CDR3 protein is CSVVGTGLAYEQYF. The CDR3 DNA is TGCAGCGTTGTGGGGACAGGGTTGGCCTACGAGCAGTACTTC.

This chain joins TRBV7-9 and TRBJ2-7; 7 nucleotides agree with TRBD1. CDR3 length equals 16 residues. The junction had 9 bases not matched to a gene; V was cut back by 3 bases and J by 1 base. Germline lookup yields CDR1 SEHNR and CDR2 FQNEAQ (reference sequence). This CDR3 is CASSFGIPGQSYEQYF. CDR3 nucleotide sequence: TGTGCCAGCAGCTTTGGGATTCCGGGACAGTCCTACGAGCAGTACTTC.

There are many counts of this clonotype. The genes are TRBV20-1 and TRBJ1-1; D not certain. Per germline, CDR1 DFQATT and CDR2 SNEGSKA (reference sequence). V was clipped by 3 bases and J by 7 bases, with 9 bases between them. The CDR3 length is 11 residues. As DNA, the CDR3 is TGCAGTGCTAGTGCGGGGATTGAAGCTTTCTTT. It specifies CSASAGIEAFF.

The chain recombines TRBV5-1 with TRBJ2-1; D not resolved. The CDR3 is 16 amino acids. Trimming removed 1 base from V and 3 bases from J, with 14 bases in between. Germline V lookup: CDR1 SGHRS, CDR2 YFSETQ. The CDR3 here is CASSLRMAEIYNEQFF. The CDR3 bases are TGCGCCAGCAGCTTGAGGATGGCGGAGATCTACAATGAGCAGTTCTTC.

This clonotype was found a few times. The J gene is TRBJ2-1, the V gene TRBV29-1, with D perhaps TRBD1 or TRBD2 (5 bases each). Germline CDR1 SQVTM, CDR2 ANQGSEA. This CDR3 region has 14 residues. V was pared by 7 bases and J by 5 bases, with 18 bases between. The CDR3 nucleotides read TGCAGCGCCGGGGCACGGCTTAATGACAATGAGCAGTTCTTC. It translates to CSAGARLNDNEQFF.

This clonotype was picked up a small number of times. This chain connects TRBV5-1 to TRBJ2-7; 7 nucleotides align to TRBD1. The CDR3 runs 15 residues. Trimming cost V 0 bases and J 4 bases; bases outside gene matches: 7. Per germline, CDR1 SGHRS and CDR2 YFSETQ. The chain's CDR3 is CASSLAEGGRYEQYF. In DNA form, the CDR3 reads TGCGCCAGCAGCTTGGCCGAAGGGGGCCGGTACGAGCAGTACTTC.

V is TRBV7-9 and J is TRBJ2-7; TRBD1 is a possible D gene (5 bases). Germline values: CDR1 SEHNR, CDR2 FQNEAQ (reference sequence). CDR3 length equals 15 residues. The V end was cut by 1 base, the J end by 4 bases, with 14 bases between. The CDR3 spells CASSLGQNLVYEQYF. CDR3 coding DNA: TGTGCCAGCAGCTTAGGACAGAACCTGGTGTACGAGCAGTACTTC.

A few counts support this clonotype. This chain links TRBV18 with TRBJ1-6, with 9 bases lining up with TRBD1. The CDR3 spans 15 residues. Losses at the gene ends were 1 base for V and 6 bases for J; bases not matched to a gene: 1. Germline V gene data show CDR1 as KGHSH and CDR2 as LQKENI. This CDR3 is CASSPLDRGNSPLHF. The CDR3 coding sequence is TGTGCCAGCTCACCACTGGACAGGGGTAATTCACCCCTCCACTTT.

J is TRBJ1-4 and V is TRBV25-1; perhaps TRBD1 as D (6 bases). The CDR3 is 16 residues long. V was pared by 3 bases and J by 8 bases, with 19 bases between. Germline V gene lookup returns CDR1 MGHDK and CDR2 SYGVNS. The CDR3 loop reads CASSEQGPMGAEKLFF. The CDR3 bases are TGTGCCAGCAGTGAGCAGGGCCCGATGGGGGCCGAAAAACTGTTTTTT.

This clonotype occurred a few times. The chain couples TRBV12-3 or TRBV12-4 to TRBJ1-3; D gene uncertain. There are 14 residues in the CDR3. Trimming pared 7 bases from V and 0 bases from J, leaving 10 bases between. CDR3 DNA: TGTGCCAGCAAGCACAGCATCTCTGGAAACACCATATATTTT. This translates into CASKHSISGNTIYF.

The CDR3 is CASSVLGRSSYEQYF. CDR3 DNA sequence: TGTGCCAGCAGTGTTCTGGGGCGTAGCTCCTACGAGCAGTACTTC. This chain uses TRBV2 with TRBJ2-7; weak D call: TRBD1 (5 bases). The ends were cut back, 4 bases at V and 0 bases at J, with 13 bases in the middle. The germline V gene has CDR1 SNHLY and CDR2 FYNNEI. The CDR3 runs 15 residues. The full variable domain, completed using reference TRBV2 and TRBJ2-7, is EPEVTQTPSHQVTQMGQEVILRCVPISNHLYFYWYRQILGQKVEFLVSFYNNEISEKSEIFDDQFSVERPDGSNFTLKIRSTKLEDSAMYFCASSVLGRSSYEQYFGPGTRLTVT.

The V call is TRBV6-5, the J call TRBJ2-7; D remains ambiguous. The CDR3 is 13 residues long. Germline V gene data show CDR1 as MNHEY and CDR2 as SVGAGI. The V end lost 4 bases, the J end lost 2 bases, and 9 bases lay between the germline ends. The CDR3, as DNA: TGTGCCAGCAGTTTGGGCAGCACCTACGAGCAGTACTTC. It yields the protein CASSLGSTYEQYF.

In its sample, this clonotype was seen a few times. This rearrangement joins TRBV2 to TRBJ1-3; D unresolved. The CDR3 totals 14 residues. V was cut by 4 bases and J by 2 bases, with 9 bases left in between. Germline lookup yields CDR1 SNHLY and CDR2 FYNNEI. The CDR3 DNA reads as TGTGCCAGCAGTGCCGACATAGCTGGAAACACCATATATTTT. Protein sequence: CASSADIAGNTIYF.

Only a few counts were recorded for this clonotype. This chain links TRBV10-3 with TRBJ2-1, with 8 bases lining up with TRBD2. The CDR3 extends over 16 amino acids. Germline-derived CDR1 and CDR2 are ENHRY and SYGVKD. Losses at the gene ends were 2 bases for V and 9 bases for J; bases not matched to a gene: 12. CDR3 nucleotide sequence: TGTGCCATCAGTGAGGATGCTAGCGGGTCGGCAATTGAGCAGTTCTTC. Protein sequence: CAISEDASGSAIEQFF.

Only a few counts were recorded for this clonotype. The rearrangement links TRBV7-2 to TRBJ2-1; 9 bases are a match to TRBD2. There are 15 residues in the CDR3. Germline lookup yields CDR1 SGHTA and CDR2 FQGNSA. After removal of 5 bases from V and 4 bases from J, the junction contained 6 bases not matched to a gene. The CDR3 sequence: CASSPGLAFYNEQFF. In DNA, the CDR3 is TGTGCCAGCAGCCCAGGACTAGCGTTTTACAATGAGCAGTTCTTC.

The table lists this clonotype with a count of one. The J gene is TRBJ2-5, the V gene TRBV7-2, with TRBD2 matching 14 bases. The CDR3 is made up of 16 amino acids. Germline loops: CDR1 SGHTA, CDR2 FQGNSA. V shed 5 bases, J shed 4 bases, and the junction held 6 bases outside the gene matches. The CDR3 here is CASSGGLAGVRETQYF. DNA for the CDR3: TGTGCCAGCAGCGGGGGACTAGCGGGAGTAAGAGAGACCCAGTACTTC.